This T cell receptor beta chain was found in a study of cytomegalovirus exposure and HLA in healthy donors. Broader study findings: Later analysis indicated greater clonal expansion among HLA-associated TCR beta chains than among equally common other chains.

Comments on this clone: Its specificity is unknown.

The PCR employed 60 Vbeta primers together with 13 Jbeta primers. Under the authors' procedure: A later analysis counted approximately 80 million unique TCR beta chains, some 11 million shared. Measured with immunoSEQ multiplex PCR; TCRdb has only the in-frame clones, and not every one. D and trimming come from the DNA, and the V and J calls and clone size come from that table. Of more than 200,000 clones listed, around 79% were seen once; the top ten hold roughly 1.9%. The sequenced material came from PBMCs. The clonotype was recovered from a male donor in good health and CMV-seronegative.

The CDR3 protein is CATSHQRLAKNIQYF. CDR3 nucleotide sequence: TGTGCCACCAGCCATCAGCGGCTAGCCAAAAACATTCAGTACTTC. V usage is TRBV15 and J usage is TRBJ2-4; TRBD2 is a possible D gene (5 bases). Trimming shortened V by 5 bases and J by 0 bases, and 11 bases separated the two germline ends. Germline loops: CDR1 LNHNV, CDR2 YYDKDF (reference sequence). The CDR3 covers 15 residues. The full variable domain, in which reference TRBV15 and TRBJ2-4 provide the parts outside the CDR3, is DAMVIQNPRYQVTQFGKPVTLSCSQTLNHNVMYWYQQKSSQAPKLLFHYYDKDFNNEADTPDNFQSRRPNTSFCFLDIRSPGLGDTAMYLCATSHQRLAKNIQYFGAGTRLSVL.